The text below deals with one TCR beta chain. Generated by immunoSEQ multiplex PCR, the TCRdb table keeps only in-frame clones and is missing some. The profile shows roughly 2.1 million clones, 93% of them singletons. In the naive CD8 group, cells lacked CD45RO and were positively selected for CCR7, so terminally differentiated effector memory CD45RA+ cells were left out. The data were obtained in a study of shared clonotypes between healthy human individuals. The CDR3 runs 14 residues. V lost 3 bases to trimming and J lost 5 bases; unmatched junction nucleotides: 5. In germline, CDR1 is SGHRS, CDR2 YFSETQ.

The chain joins TRBV5-1 to TRBJ2-7; 10 bases map to TRBD1. Material: naive CD8+ T cells from PBMCs. This TCR derives from a man between 18 and 35 years old in good health. Some clones in this sample may be carry-over from other donors' samples. CDR3 region: CASSWGQGQHEQYF. CDR3 DNA sequence: TGCGCCAGCAGCTGGGGACAGGGGCAACACGAGCAGTACTTC.